The entry that follows covers one T cell receptor (beta chain) sequence. An end of the junction does not agree with germline; a read error may underlie this. The sample originates from a study of beta chain features in type 1 diabetes. Isolated RNA was reverse transcribed in full, so expressed TCRB transcripts were sequenced. The data were produced by immunoSEQ multiplex PCR, yet TCRdb's version contains in-frame clones alone and is incomplete. The sample contains roughly 450,000 clones, approximately 14% of which appear only once. Germline lookup yields CDR1 KGHSH and CDR2 LQKENI. The CDR3 is made up of 15 amino acids.

Sequenced: naive CD4+ T cells from blood. The TCR sequence derives from a man aged 25-45 years in good health. V usage is TRBV18 and J usage is TRBJ2-1; 10 bases are a match to TRBD2. CDR3 sequence: CASSPLAGTGNEQFF. In DNA form, the CDR3 reads TGTGCCAGCTCTCCACTAGCGGGAACTGGTAATGAGCAGTTCTTC.